These 7 T cell receptor beta chains were sequenced from one sample in a study of control samples from healthy donors and cancer patients. Assay used: immunoSEQ multiplex PCR; TCRdb lists only in-frame clones, some missing. Among approximately 74,000 clones listed, about 95% were seen once. The specimen was blood. The origin of the receptors is a woman aged 25 to 45 in good health.

The chain combines TRBV11-2 with TRBJ1-2, with 10 bases fitting TRBD1. With 3 bases clipped from V and 7 bases from J, the junction kept 8 bases outside the gene matches. The V gene's germline CDR1 is SGHAT and CDR2 FQNNGV. The CDR3 is 15 residues long. The CDR3 is CASSFRDRGIAGYTF. The CDR3 nucleotides read TGTGCCAGCAGCTTCCGGGACAGGGGAATCGCTGGCTACACCTTC.

The V and J genes are TRBV27 and TRBJ2-2; D not certain. The germline gives CDR1 MNHEY, CDR2 SMNVEV (reference sequence). The CDR3 contains 13 residues. V was trimmed by 2 bases and J by 5 bases, leaving 6 bases between them. CDR3 sequence: CASSLPRTGELFF. CDR3 nucleotide sequence: TGTGCCAGCAGTTTACCCCGTACCGGGGAGCTGTTTTTT.

This clone was detected once. V is TRBV2 and J is TRBJ1-4; D may be TRBD1 (5 bases). Germline CDR1 and CDR2: SNHLY and FYNNEI. V was pared by 7 bases and J by 8 bases, with 14 bases between. The CDR3 extends over 13 amino acids. CDR3 DNA sequence: TGTGCCAGCACTGGATCAGGGCGGGAAAAACTGTTTTTT. This encodes CASTGSGREKLFF. Full variable domain (missing parts from reference TRBV2 and TRBJ1-4): EPEVTQTPSHQVTQMGQEVILRCVPISNHLYFYWYRQILGQKVEFLVSFYNNEISEKSEIFDDQFSVERPDGSNFTLKIRSTKLEDSAMYFCASTGSGREKLFFGSGTQLSVL.

V usage is TRBV6-1 and J usage is TRBJ1-6, with TRBD1 matching over 10 bases. The CDR3 length is 20 residues. Germline-derived CDR1 and CDR2 are MNHNS and SASEGT. V trimming: 6 bases; J trimming: 0 bases; junction bases outside the gene matches: 14. This CDR3 reads CASRETPGQGYGSYNSPLHF. Here the CDR3 DNA reads TGTGCCAGCAGGGAAACACCGGGACAGGGGTACGGCTCCTATAATTCACCCCTCCACTTT.

J is TRBJ2-2 and V is TRBV9, with D maybe TRBD1 (7 bases). This CDR3 is 16 amino acids long. Germline V gene lookup returns CDR1 SGDLS and CDR2 YYNGEE. Trimming took off 7 bases at V and 1 base at J, with 17 bases between the two ends. The CDR3 reads CASGGKGTENTGELFF. Here the CDR3 DNA reads TGTGCCAGCGGAGGGAAAGGGACAGAGAACACCGGGGAGCTGTTTTTT.

DNA for the CDR3: TGTGCCAGCAGTTACCCGGGGTCCCGATCCAACTATGGCTACACCTTC. The encoded protein is CASSYPGSRSNYGYTF. This sequence joins TRBV6-5 and TRBJ1-2; D gene unclear. CDR3 length: 16 amino acids. V was cut by 2 bases and J by 2 bases, with 15 bases left in between. CDR1 MNHEY and CDR2 SVGAGI come from the germline V gene.

In this sample, this clone turned up once. The chain recombines TRBV27 with TRBJ1-6; possibly TRBD1 for D (5 bases). Trimming pared 6 bases from V and 0 bases from J, leaving 21 bases between. The germline gives CDR1 MNHEY, CDR2 SMNVEV (reference sequence). The CDR3 totals 19 residues. CDR3 loop: CASSPTGLLGGSYNSPLHF. The DNA for the CDR3 is TGTGCCAGCAGCCCTACGGGACTCCTTGGAGGCTCCTATAATTCACCCCTCCACTTT.